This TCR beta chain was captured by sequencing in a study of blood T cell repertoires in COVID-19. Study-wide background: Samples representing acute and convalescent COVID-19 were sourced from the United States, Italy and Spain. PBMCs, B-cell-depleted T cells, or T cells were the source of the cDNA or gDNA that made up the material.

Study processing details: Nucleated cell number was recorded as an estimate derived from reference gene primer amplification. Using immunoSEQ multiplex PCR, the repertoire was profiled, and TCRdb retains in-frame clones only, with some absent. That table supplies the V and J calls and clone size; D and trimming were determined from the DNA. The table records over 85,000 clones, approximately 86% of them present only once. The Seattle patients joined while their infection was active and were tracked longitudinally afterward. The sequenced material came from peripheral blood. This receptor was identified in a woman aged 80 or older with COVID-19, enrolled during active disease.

The CDR3 region is CASSPGQQAWEQYF. CDR3 nucleotides: TGCGCCAGCAGCCCGGGACAGCAAGCCTGGGAGCAGTACTTC. This chain links TRBV5-1 with TRBJ2-7; 7 positions agree with TRBD1. CDR3 length: 14 amino acids. V dropped 4 bases and J dropped 7; count of bases not matched to a gene: 11. The germline V gene encodes CDR1 SGHRS and CDR2 YFSETQ.